This T cell receptor beta chain stems from a study of vaccination and CD4 T cells after COVID-19. Study-level background: A median of approximately 96 days (range 35 to 161) separated diagnosis from post-COVID sampling. The stimulus for the cells was overlapping spike peptides derived from SARS-CoV-2, HCoV-NL63, HCoV-OC43 and HCoV-229E.

The sample holds a few counts of this clonotype. The antigen is not known. Sequencing of the DNA from cultured CD4+ T cells was carried out with the Oncomine TCR Beta short-read assay. MiXCR was run by TCRdb on the PCR reads, yielding one entry per CDR3 protein. The profile covers approximately 7,100 distinct CDR3 sequences, with about 40% appearing a single time and around 44% taken by the ten largest. Treatment in this sample: approximately nine-day PBMC culture with coronavirus spike peptide pools or control peptides (ViraFEST assay). One should note that the unexposed donor's CD4+ T cells were collected before the COVID-19 pandemic (2011-2018). This TCR was sampled from a human donor in good health. The source material was CD4+ T cells from blood, cultured in vitro.

CDR3 sequence: CASSYFETQYF. The CDR3 DNA follows: TGTGCCAGCAGCTATTTCGAGACCCAGTACTTC. The chain joins TRBV7-9 to TRBJ2-5, with unresolved D. V gave up 4 bases and J gave up 5 bases, with 5 bases separating them. Germline V gives CDR1 SEHNR, CDR2 FQNEAQ (reference sequence). The CDR3 has 11 amino acids.